A selection of T cell receptor beta chains follows, all from one sample in a study of T cells in tuberculosis. Assay used: immunoSEQ multiplex PCR; TCRdb lists only in-frame clones, some missing. The sample contains some 7,900 clones, 95% of which appear only once. Sequenced input: PBMCs. Receptors were obtained from an adult with tuberculosis. Each CDR3 is given with its conserved first and last residue. The D gene is left open where the match is weak. Rows may omit the clone size; those that give it use once, few, many or a size class.

J: TRBJ2-7
V: TRBV5-1
size: .
D: TRBD1
DNA: TGCGCCAGCACCCGTCGGGGTACGACAGGGACAAACGAGCAGTACTTC
CDR3: CASTRRGTTGTNEQYF

J: TRBJ2-1
V: TRBV11-1
size: .
D: .
DNA: TGTGCCAGCAGCAAAACCCTAACGGTCGGGATTACCTACAATGAGCAGTTCTTC
CDR3: CASSKTLTVGITYNEQFF

J: TRBJ1-4
V: TRBV6-5
size: .
D: .
DNA: TGTGCCAGCAGTTGGGGGGGTAGAACTAATGAAAAACTGTTTTTT
CDR3: CASSWGGRTNEKLFF

J: TRBJ2-3
V: TRBV29-1
size: .
D: .
DNA: TGCAGCGTTGTAATAGCGGCAGATACGCAGTATTTT
CDR3: CSVVIAADTQYF

J: TRBJ2-7
V: TRBV29-1
size: .
D: .
DNA: TGCAGCGTTCTAGAATACGAGCAGTACTTC
CDR3: CSVLEYEQYF

J: TRBJ1-4
V: TRBV5-8
size: .
D: .
DNA: TGTGCCAGCAGCCATTGGGGGGGCGATGATGAAAAACTGTTTTTT
CDR3: CASSHWGGDDEKLFF

J: TRBJ2-4
V: TRBV14
size: .
D: .
DNA: TGTGCCAGCAGCCGACCATCCCTGGTGGGCGGGGTTAACATTCAGTACTTC
CDR3: CASSRPSLVGGVNIQYF

J: TRBJ2-7
V: TRBV5-1
size: .
D: TRBD1
DNA: TGCGCCAGCAGTACTGTGCCGGGACAGAGCTCCTACGAGCAGTACTTC
CDR3: CASSTVPGQSSYEQYF

J: TRBJ1-1
V: TRBV30
size: .
D: .
DNA: TGTGCCTGGAGTGTATCCGGGGTCACTGAAGCTTTCTTT
CDR3: CAWSVSGVTEAFF

J: TRBJ1-5
V: TRBV27
size: .
D: TRBD1
DNA: TGTGCCAGCAGTTTGACAGGGGGGTCGGGTCAGCCCCAGCATTTT
CDR3: CASSLTGGSGQPQHF

J: TRBJ2-1
V: TRBV7-9
size: .
D: TRBD2
DNA: TGTGCCAGCACCCCGGGACTAGCGTTCTATGAGCAGTTCTTC
CDR3: CASTPGLAFYEQFF

J: TRBJ2-1
V: TRBV2
size: .
D: TRBD1
DNA: TGTGCCAGTCCTCCGACAGGGGGCCCCTACAATGAGCAGTTCTTC
CDR3: CASPPTGGPYNEQFF

J: TRBJ1-1
V: TRBV5-1
size: .
D: .
DNA: TGCGCCAGCAGCTCACAGGGATTGAACACTGAAGCTTTCTTT
CDR3: CASSSQGLNTEAFF

J: TRBJ1-2
V: TRBV11-2
size: .
D: .
DNA: TGTGCCAGCAGCTTAGAACAGGCCTCGGGTGCTAACTATGGCTACACCTTC
CDR3: CASSLEQASGANYGYTF

J: TRBJ2-1
V: TRBV5-6
size: .
D: .
DNA: TGTGCCAGCAGCTTGGAGGTCGGGTACAATGAGCAGTTCTTC
CDR3: CASSLEVGYNEQFF

J: TRBJ1-2
V: TRBV14
size: .
D: .
DNA: TGTGCCAGCAGCCTCGGACCGACAGGTCTATCCGGCTACACCTTC
CDR3: CASSLGPTGLSGYTF

J: TRBJ1-2
V: TRBV29-1
size: .
D: TRBD1
DNA: TGCAGCGTTGAGGACAGGGTTTATGGCTACACCTTC
CDR3: CSVEDRVYGYTF

J: TRBJ1-1
V: TRBV5-5
size: .
D: TRBD1
DNA: TGTGCCAGCAGCTTAGAAGGGGGCGAGGACACTGAAGCTTTCTTT
CDR3: CASSLEGGEDTEAFF

J: TRBJ2-1
V: TRBV18
size: .
D: .
DNA: TGTGCCAGCTCACCCCAGGGGTACAATGAGCAGTTCTTC
CDR3: CASSPQGYNEQFF

J: TRBJ2-7
V: TRBV5-1
size: .
D: .
DNA: TGCGCCAGTCCGACTAGTAGCGGCAGCTCCTACGAGCAGTACTTC
CDR3: CASPTSSGSSYEQYF

J: TRBJ2-1
V: TRBV7-8
size: .
D: TRBD2
DNA: TGTGCCAGCAGCTTTCTAGCGGGAGGACTATACAATGAGCAGTTCTTC
CDR3: CASSFLAGGLYNEQFF

J: TRBJ1-4
V: TRBV6-1
size: .
D: .
DNA: TGTGCCAGCAGTGAAGTCTACGGGACACCAGATGAAAAACTGTTTTTT
CDR3: CASSEVYGTPDEKLFF

J: TRBJ2-7
V: TRBV30
size: .
D: .
DNA: TGTGCCTGGAGTGTCCCGGGGGAGCAGTACTTC
CDR3: CAWSVPGEQYF

J: TRBJ1-5
V: TRBV19
size: .
D: TRBD1
DNA: TGTGCCAGTAGTGTTGGGACAGGAAAGGGTCAGCCCCAGCATTTT
CDR3: CASSVGTGKGQPQHF

J: TRBJ2-7
V: TRBV15
size: .
D: .
DNA: TGTGCCACCAGCCCCGACTTGATATCCTACGAGCAGTACTTC
CDR3: CATSPDLISYEQYF

J: TRBJ2-7
V: TRBV30
size: .
D: .
DNA: TGTGCCTGGAGTGCAGGGCTTCAGTACGAGCAGTACTTC
CDR3: CAWSAGLQYEQYF

J: TRBJ2-1
V: TRBV5-6
size: .
D: .
DNA: TGTGCCAGCAGCCGACTCCCTGGGAATGAGCAGTTCTTC
CDR3: CASSRLPGNEQFF

J: TRBJ2-2
V: TRBV6-4
size: .
D: .
DNA: TGTGCCAGCAGTGACAGGGAGGCCGGGGAGCTGTTTTTT
CDR3: CASSDREAGELFF

J: TRBJ1-2
V: TRBV11-2
size: .
D: .
DNA: TGTGCCAGCAGCCCGACCGTGGGCATACCTAACTATGGCTACACCTTC
CDR3: CASSPTVGIPNYGYTF

J: TRBJ2-7
V: TRBV19
size: .
D: TRBD2
DNA: TGTGCCAGTAGTATCGGACAGTCGACTAGCGGTTGGAGGTGGCAGTACTTC
CDR3: CASSIGQSTSGWRWQYF

J: TRBJ2-5
V: TRBV2
size: .
D: TRBD1
DNA: TGTGCCAGCAGTGGAGAGACAGGGAAAGAGACCCAGTACTTC
CDR3: CASSGETGKETQYF

J: TRBJ1-1
V: TRBV30
size: .
D: .
DNA: TGTGCCTGGAGTAAGGAGGTTGCAAGACACACTGAAGCTTTCTTT
CDR3: CAWSKEVARHTEAFF

J: TRBJ1-3
V: TRBV29-1
size: .
D: .
DNA: TGCAGCGTGAGGCAGGGGGGAAACACCATATATTTT
CDR3: CSVRQGGNTIYF

J: TRBJ1-2
V: TRBV28
size: once
D: .
DNA: TGTGCCAGCAGTAGGGGCAGGTTTTACGGCTACACCTTC
CDR3: CASSRGRFYGYTF

J: TRBJ2-2
V: TRBV7-3
size: .
D: .
DNA: TGTGCCAGCAGCCAGACTAGTTTGGTGGCCGGGGAGCTGTTTTTT
CDR3: CASSQTSLVAGELFF

J: TRBJ1-2
V: TRBV12-5
size: .
D: .
DNA: TGTGCTAGTGGTTTGGTCCCAGGGGACTATGGCTACACCTTC
CDR3: CASGLVPGDYGYTF

J: TRBJ2-1
V: TRBV10-3
size: once
D: .
DNA: TGTGCCGTCAGAGCTAGCGTGGATGATGAGCAGTTCTTC
CDR3: CAVRASVDDEQFF

J: TRBJ2-7
V: TRBV4-1
size: .
D: .
DNA: TGCGCCAGCAGCCAAGATCGGGGGTCAGCCTACGAGCAGTACTTC
CDR3: CASSQDRGSAYEQYF

J: TRBJ2-3
V: TRBV11-2
size: .
D: TRBD1
DNA: TGTGCCAGCAGCGAGGGGGCAAAGGGGACAGATACGCAGTATTTT
CDR3: CASSEGAKGTDTQYF

J: TRBJ1-2
V: TRBV19
size: .
D: TRBD1
DNA: TGTGCCAGTAGTATCGGGGGAGACAGGGTCTATGGCTACACCTTC
CDR3: CASSIGGDRVYGYTF